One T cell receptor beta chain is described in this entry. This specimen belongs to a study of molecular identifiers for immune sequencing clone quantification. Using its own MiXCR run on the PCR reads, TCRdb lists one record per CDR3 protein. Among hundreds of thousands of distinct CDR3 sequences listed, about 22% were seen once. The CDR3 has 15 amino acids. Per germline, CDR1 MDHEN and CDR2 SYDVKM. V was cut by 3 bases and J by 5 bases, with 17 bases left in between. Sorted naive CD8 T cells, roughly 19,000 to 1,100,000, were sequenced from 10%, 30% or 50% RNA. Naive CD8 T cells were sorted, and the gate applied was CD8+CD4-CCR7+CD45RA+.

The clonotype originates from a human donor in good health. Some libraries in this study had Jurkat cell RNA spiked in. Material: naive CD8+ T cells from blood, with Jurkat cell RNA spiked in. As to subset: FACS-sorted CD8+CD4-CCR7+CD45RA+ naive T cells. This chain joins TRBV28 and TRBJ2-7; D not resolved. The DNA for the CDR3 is TGTGCCAGCAGTTTTGTGGACGCCCGTTTCGACGAGCAGTACTTC. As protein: CASSFVDARFDEQYF.